The present T cell receptor beta chain was sequenced within a study of tumor-infiltrating lymphocytes in oesophageal squamous cell carcinoma. Trimming took 1 base from V and 10 from J, leaving 18 bases between them. Germline loops: CDR1 SGHNT, CDR2 YYREEE (reference sequence). This CDR3 is 15 amino acids long. TCRdb re-called the PCR reads through MiXCR, storing one row per CDR3 protein. The sample carries 15,000 to 20,000 distinct CDR3 sequences, 40% to 50% recorded once. The origin of this receptor is a male donor with esophageal squamous cell carcinoma. The chain recombines TRBV5-4 with TRBJ2-1; D may be TRBD1 (7 bases). The material sequenced was esophageal tumor tissue. CDR3: CASSLTTTGRPEQFF. The CDR3 DNA follows: TGTGCCAGCAGCTTGACCACGACAGGGAGGCCCGAGCAGTTCTTC.